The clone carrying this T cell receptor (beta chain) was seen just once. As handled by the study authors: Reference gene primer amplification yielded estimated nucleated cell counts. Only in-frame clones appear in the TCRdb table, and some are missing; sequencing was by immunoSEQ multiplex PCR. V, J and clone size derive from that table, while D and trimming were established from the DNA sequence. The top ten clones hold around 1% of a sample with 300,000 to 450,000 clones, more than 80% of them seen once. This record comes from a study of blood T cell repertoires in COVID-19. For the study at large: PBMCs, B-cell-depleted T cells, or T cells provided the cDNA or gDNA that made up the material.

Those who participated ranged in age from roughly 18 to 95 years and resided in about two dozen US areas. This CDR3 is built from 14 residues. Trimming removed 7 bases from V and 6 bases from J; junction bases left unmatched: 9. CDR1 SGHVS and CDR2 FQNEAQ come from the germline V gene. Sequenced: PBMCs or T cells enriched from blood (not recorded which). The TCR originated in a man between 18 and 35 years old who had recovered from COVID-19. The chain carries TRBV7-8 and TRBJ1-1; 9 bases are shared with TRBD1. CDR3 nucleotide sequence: TGTGCCAGCACCAAGGACAGGGGCAACGCTGAAGCTTTCTTT. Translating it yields CASTKDRGNAEAFF.